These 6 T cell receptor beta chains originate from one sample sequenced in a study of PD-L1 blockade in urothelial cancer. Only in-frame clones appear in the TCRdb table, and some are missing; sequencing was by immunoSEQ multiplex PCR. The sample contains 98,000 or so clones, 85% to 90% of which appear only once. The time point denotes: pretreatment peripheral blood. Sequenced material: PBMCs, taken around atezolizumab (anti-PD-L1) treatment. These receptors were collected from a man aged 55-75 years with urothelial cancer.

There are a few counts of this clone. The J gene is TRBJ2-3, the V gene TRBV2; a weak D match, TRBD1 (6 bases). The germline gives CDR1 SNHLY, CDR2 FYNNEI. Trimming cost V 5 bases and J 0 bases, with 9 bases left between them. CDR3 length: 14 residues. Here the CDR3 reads CASSRTESTDTQYF. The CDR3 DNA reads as TGTGCCAGCAGTCGGACAGAAAGCACAGATACGCAGTATTTT.

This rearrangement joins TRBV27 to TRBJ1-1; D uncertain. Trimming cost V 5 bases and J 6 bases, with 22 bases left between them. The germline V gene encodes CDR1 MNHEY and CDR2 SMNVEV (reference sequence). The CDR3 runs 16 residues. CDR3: CASSQRFYPFLPEAFF. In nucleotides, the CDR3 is TGTGCCAGCAGTCAGCGCTTTTACCCCTTCCTACCTGAAGCTTTCTTT.

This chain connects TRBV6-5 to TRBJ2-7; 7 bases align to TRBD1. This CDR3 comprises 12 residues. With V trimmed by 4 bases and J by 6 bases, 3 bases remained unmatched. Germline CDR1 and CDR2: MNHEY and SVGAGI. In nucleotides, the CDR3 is TGTGCCAGCAGTTCGACAGGGACCGAGCAGTACTTC. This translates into CASSSTGTEQYF.

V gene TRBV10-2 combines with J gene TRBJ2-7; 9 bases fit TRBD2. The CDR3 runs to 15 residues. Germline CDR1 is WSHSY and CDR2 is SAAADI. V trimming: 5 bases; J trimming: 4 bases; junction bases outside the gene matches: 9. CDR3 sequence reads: CASSSGGIPRYEQYF. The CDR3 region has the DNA TGCGCCAGCAGTAGCGGGGGGATCCCCCGATACGAGCAGTACTTC.

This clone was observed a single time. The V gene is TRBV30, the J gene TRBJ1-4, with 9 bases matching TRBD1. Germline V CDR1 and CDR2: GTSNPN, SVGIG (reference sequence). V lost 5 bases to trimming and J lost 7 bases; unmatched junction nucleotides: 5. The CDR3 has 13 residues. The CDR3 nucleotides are TGTGCCTGGGAACAGGGGGCCGGTGAAAAACTGTTTTTT. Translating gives CAWEQGAGEKLFF.

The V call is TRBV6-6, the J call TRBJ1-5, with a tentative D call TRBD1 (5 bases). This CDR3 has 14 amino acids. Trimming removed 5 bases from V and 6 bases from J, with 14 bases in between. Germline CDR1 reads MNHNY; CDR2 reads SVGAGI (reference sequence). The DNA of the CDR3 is TGTGCCAGCAGTCCGACAGATTATAGTCAGCCCCAGCATTTT. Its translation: CASSPTDYSQPQHF.